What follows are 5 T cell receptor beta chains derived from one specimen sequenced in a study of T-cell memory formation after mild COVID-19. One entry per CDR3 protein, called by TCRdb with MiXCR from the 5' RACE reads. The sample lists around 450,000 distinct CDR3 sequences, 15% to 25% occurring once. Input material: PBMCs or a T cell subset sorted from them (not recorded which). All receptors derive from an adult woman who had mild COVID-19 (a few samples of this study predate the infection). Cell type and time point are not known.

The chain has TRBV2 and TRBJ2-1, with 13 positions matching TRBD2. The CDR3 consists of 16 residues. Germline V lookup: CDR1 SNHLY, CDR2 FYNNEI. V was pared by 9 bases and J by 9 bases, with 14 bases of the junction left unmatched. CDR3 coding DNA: TGTGCCAGAAGAACGGGACTAGCGGGAACCCTCGGTGAGCAGTTCTTC. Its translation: CARRTGLAGTLGEQFF.

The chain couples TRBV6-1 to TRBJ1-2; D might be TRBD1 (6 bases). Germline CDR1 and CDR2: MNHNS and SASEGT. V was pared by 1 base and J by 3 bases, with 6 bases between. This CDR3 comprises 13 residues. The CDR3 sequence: CASSEDRDYGYTF. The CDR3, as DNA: TGTGCCAGCAGTGAAGACAGGGACTATGGCTACACCTTC.

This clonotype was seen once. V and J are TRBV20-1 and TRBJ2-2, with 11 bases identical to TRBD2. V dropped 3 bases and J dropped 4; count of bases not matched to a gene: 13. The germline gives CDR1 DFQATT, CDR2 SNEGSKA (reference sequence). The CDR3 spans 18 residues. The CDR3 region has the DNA TGCAGTGCTAGTCCAGCCGGGACTAGCGGATGGAGCACCGGGGAGCTGTTTTTT. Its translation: CSASPAGTSGWSTGELFF.

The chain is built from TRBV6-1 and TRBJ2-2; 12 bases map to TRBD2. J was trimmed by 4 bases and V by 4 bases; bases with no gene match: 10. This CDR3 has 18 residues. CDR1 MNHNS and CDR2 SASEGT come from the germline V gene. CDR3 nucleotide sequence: TGTGCCAGCAGTGTACTAGCGGGGGGCCTTCAGGGCACCGGGGAGCTGTTTTTT. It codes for CASSVLAGGLQGTGELFF.

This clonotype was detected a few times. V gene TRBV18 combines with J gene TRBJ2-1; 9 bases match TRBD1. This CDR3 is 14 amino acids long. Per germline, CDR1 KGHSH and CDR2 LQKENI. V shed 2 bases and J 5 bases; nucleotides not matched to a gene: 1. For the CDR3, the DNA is TGTGCCAGCTCACCAGGGACAGGGAACAATGAGCAGTTCTTC. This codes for CASSPGTGNNEQFF. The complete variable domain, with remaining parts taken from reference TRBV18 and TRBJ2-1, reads NAGVMQNPRHLVRRRGQEARLRCSPMKGHSHVYWYRQLPEEGLKFMVYLQKENIIDESGMPKERFSAEFPKEGPSILRIQQVVRGDSAAYFCASSPGTGNNEQFFGPGTRLTVL.